This T cell receptor beta chain was captured by sequencing in a study of blood T cell repertoires in COVID-19. The table came from immunoSEQ multiplex PCR; TCRdb's copy has only in-frame clones and leaves some out. The sample yields 150,000 or so clones, 84% seen once. The germline gives CDR1 SGHKS, CDR2 YYEKEE (reference sequence). V trimming: 2 bases; J trimming: 1 base; junction bases outside the gene matches: 7. CDR3 length: 18 amino acids. This chain uses TRBV5-5 with TRBJ2-6; 9 bases agree with TRBD1. Sequencing was carried out using peripheral blood. The sequence derives from a man aged 18 to 30 with active or convalescent COVID-19. The CDR3 DNA is TGTGCCAGCAGCTTAGGGACAGGGAATCCGTCTGGGGCCAACGTCCTGACTTTC. It specifies CASSLGTGNPSGANVLTF.